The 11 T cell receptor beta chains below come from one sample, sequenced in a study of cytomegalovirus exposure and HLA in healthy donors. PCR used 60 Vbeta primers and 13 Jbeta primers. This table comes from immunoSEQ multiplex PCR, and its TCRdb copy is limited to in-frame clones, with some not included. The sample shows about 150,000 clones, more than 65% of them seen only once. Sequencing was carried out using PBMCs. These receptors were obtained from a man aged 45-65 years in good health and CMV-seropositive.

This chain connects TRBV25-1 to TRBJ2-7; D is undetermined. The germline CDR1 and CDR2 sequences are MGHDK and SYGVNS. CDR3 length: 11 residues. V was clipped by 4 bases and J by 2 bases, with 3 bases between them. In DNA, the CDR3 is TGTGCCAGCAGTGCAACCTACGAGCAGTACTTC. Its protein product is CASSATYEQYF.

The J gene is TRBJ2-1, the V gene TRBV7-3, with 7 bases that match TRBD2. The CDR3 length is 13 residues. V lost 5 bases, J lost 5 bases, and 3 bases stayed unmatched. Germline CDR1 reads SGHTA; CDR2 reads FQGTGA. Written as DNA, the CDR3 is TGTGCCAGCAGCAAAGGACTAGACAATGAGCAGTTCTTC. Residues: CASSKGLDNEQFF.

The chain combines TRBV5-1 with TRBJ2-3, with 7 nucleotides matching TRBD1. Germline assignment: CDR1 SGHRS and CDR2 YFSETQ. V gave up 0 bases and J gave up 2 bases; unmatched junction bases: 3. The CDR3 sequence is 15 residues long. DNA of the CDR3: TGCGCCAGCAGCTTGGCTGGACAGGCCACAGATACGCAGTATTTT. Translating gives CASSLAGQATDTQYF.

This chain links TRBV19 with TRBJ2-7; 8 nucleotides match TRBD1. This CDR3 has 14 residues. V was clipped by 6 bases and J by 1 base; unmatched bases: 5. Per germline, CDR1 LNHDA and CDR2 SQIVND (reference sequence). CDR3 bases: TGTGCCAGTAGGGCAGGGGGCAGGTCCTACGAGCAGTACTTC. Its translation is CASRAGGRSYEQYF.

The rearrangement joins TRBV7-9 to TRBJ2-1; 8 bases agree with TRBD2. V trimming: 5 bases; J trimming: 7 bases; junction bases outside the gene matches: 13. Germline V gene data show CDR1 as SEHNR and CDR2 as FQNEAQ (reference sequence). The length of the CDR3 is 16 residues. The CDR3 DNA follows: TGTGCCAGCAGCCCTCATAGCGGGACCTATTTGAATGAGCAGTTCTTC. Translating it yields CASSPHSGTYLNEQFF.

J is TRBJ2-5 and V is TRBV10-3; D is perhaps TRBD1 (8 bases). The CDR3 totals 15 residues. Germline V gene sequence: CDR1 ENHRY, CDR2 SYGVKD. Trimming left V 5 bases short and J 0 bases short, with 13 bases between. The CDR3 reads CAISRQGTNQETQYF. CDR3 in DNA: TGTGCCATCAGTCGACAGGGGACTAACCAAGAGACCCAGTACTTC.

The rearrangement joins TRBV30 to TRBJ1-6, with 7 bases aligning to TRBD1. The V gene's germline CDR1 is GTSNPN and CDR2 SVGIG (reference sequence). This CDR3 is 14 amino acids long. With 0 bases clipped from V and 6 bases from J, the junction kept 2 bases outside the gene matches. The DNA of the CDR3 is TGTGCCTGGAGTGTCCGGGACAGTAATTCACCCCTCCACTTT. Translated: CAWSVRDSNSPLHF.

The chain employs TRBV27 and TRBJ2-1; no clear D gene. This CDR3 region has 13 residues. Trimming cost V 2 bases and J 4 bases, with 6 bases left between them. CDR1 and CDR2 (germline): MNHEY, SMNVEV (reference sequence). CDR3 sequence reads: CASSLNNYNEQFF. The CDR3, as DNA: TGTGCCAGCAGTTTAAACAATTACAATGAGCAGTTCTTC.

As DNA, the CDR3 is TGTGCCAGCACCCAGGGTACAGGGGGCTATCAGCCCCAGCATTTT. Translating gives CASTQGTGGYQPQHF. V gene TRBV6-1 combines with J gene TRBJ1-5, with 9 bases aligning to TRBD1. Germline CDR1 and CDR2: MNHNS and SASEGT. The CDR3 extends over 15 amino acids. The junction had 9 bases not matched to a gene; V was cut back by 7 bases and J by 5 bases.

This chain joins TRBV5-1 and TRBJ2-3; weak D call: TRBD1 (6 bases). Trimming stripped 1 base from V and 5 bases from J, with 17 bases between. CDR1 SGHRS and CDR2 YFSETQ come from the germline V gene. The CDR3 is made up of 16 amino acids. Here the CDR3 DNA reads TGCGCCAGCAGCTTGCTAGGGGGAGCGACCGGAGATACGCAGTATTTT. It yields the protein CASSLLGGATGDTQYF.

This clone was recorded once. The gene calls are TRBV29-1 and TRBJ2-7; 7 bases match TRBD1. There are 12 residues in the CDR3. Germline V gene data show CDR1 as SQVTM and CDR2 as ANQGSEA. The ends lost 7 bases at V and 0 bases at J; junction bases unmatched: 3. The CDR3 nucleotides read TGCAGCGCGGGACAGAGCTCCTACGAGCAGTACTTC. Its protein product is CSAGQSSYEQYF.